The 9 T cell receptor beta chains below come from one sample, sequenced in a study of T cells in Graves' hyperthyroidism and ophthalmopathy (dated by TCRdb to about 2019). The library was prepared using multiplex PCR. For sequencing, an Illumina HiSeq 2000 was employed. Amplification of TCR beta CDR3 regions was carried out from RNA transcripts. The TCR CDR3 was subjected to a first round of RT-PCR using the HTBI primer set and the Qiagen OneStep RT-PCR kit. The raw public data were reprocessed by TCRdb itself: fastp quality trimming at Q25, MiXCR clonotype calling, in-frame beta chains only. CDR3 protein sequences are deduplicated, and each keeps its most common genes and DNA. For this sample there are around 350,000 distinct CDR3 sequences; around 15% appear just once. In total, the top ten clones hold under 25% of the sample. Source material: blood. These receptors were obtained from a woman in her fifties or sixties with Graves' ophthalmopathy.

The chain combines TRBV5-1 with TRBJ2-2; the D is unclear. From germline, CDR1 is SGHRS and CDR2 YFSETQ. The V gene lost 5 bases and the J gene lost 3 bases, with 11 bases spanning the gap. The CDR3 covers 14 residues. The CDR3 sequence: CASRWAQDTGELFF. CDR3 coding DNA: TGCGCCAGCAGGTGGGCCCAAGACACCGGGGAGCTGTTTTTT. Full variable domain (remainder filled in from reference TRBV5-1 and TRBJ2-2): KAGVTQTPRYLIKTRGQQVTLSCSPISGHRSVSWYQQTPGQGLQFLFEYFSETQRNKGNFPGRFSGRQFSNSRSEMNVSTLELGDSALYLCASRWAQDTGELFFGEGSRLTVL.

The gene calls are TRBV6-1 and TRBJ2-2; 11 bases line up with TRBD2. J gave up 3 bases and V 5 bases, and 2 bases lay outside the gene matches. This CDR3 has 15 amino acids. Germline V gene lookup returns CDR1 MNHNS and CDR2 SASEGT. As DNA, the CDR3 is TGTGCCAGCAGTATACTAGCGGGAGACACCGGGGAGCTGTTTTTT. Translating gives CASSILAGDTGELFF.

This clonotype was picked up many times. The chain recombines TRBV6-6 with TRBJ2-3; a weak D match, TRBD2 (6 bases). The V gene lost 2 bases and the J gene lost 5 bases, with 14 bases spanning the gap. CDR3 size: 15 residues. Per germline, CDR1 MNHNY and CDR2 SVGAGI (reference sequence). CDR3 protein: CASSYRWGGGDTQYF. The CDR3 DNA reads TGTGCCAGCAGTTACCGGTGGGGAGGTGGAGATACGCAGTATTTT.

At least ten counts were recorded for this clonotype. The genes are TRBV29-1 and TRBJ2-2; 13 bases are a match to TRBD2. The V segment lost 7 bases and the J segment 6 bases; nucleotides outside the gene matches: 5. The CDR3 length is 14 residues. The V gene's germline CDR1 is SQVTM and CDR2 ANQGSEA. CDR3 in amino acids: CSGKLAGGPGELFF. The CDR3 DNA is TGCAGCGGGAAACTAGCGGGAGGGCCCGGGGAGCTGTTTTTT.

The table lists this clonotype with many counts. The chain couples TRBV7-9 to TRBJ2-1; the match to TRBD1 covers 7 bases. V dropped 5 bases and J dropped 0; count of bases not matched to a gene: 4. Germline loops: CDR1 SEHNR, CDR2 FQNEAQ (reference sequence). The CDR3 totals 15 residues. As DNA, the CDR3 is TGTGCCAGCAGCCCCAGGGGGAACTCCTACAATGAGCAGTTCTTC. This encodes CASSPRGNSYNEQFF.

The chain recombines TRBV20-1 with TRBJ2-1; D is ambiguous. This CDR3 has 12 residues. The germline V gene has CDR1 DFQATT and CDR2 SNEGSKA (reference sequence). The V end lost 3 bases, the J end lost 7 bases, and 10 bases lay between the germline ends. CDR3 in DNA: TGCAGTGCTAGCGGCCTCTGGAATGAGCAGTTCTTC. This codes for CSASGLWNEQFF.

This clonotype was seen repeatedly, ten times or more. This chain links TRBV28 with TRBJ2-5, with D tentatively TRBD2 (6 bases). Trimming shortened V by 4 bases and J by 5 bases, and 26 bases separated the two germline ends. This CDR3 region has 18 residues. In germline, CDR1 is MDHEN, CDR2 SYDVKM. The chain's CDR3 is CASSSTRVGGTFRETQYF. CDR3 bases: TGTGCCAGCAGTTCCACCCGGGTTGGGGGGACCTTCAGGGAGACCCAGTACTTC.

This clonotype was picked up many times. The CDR3: CASSQDLEAFF. The CDR3 DNA reads TGTGCCAGCAGCCAAGATCTTGAAGCTTTCTTT. The rearrangement uses TRBV3-1 and TRBJ1-1; unclear D gene. Deletions cut 0 bases from V and 7 bases from J, with 3 bases between. From germline, CDR1 is LGHDT and CDR2 YNNKEL (reference sequence). The CDR3 runs to 11 residues.

As for this clonotype: Its ends do not fully match the called genes, so a read error is possible. V gene TRBV20-1 combines with J gene TRBJ1-5, with a weak D call TRBD1 (6 bases). The germline gives CDR1 DFQATT, CDR2 SNEGSKA (reference sequence). CDR3 size: 13 residues. This chain's CDR3 is CGARQVGNQPQHF. The CDR3 nucleotides read TGCGGTGCTCGACAGGTGGGCAATCAGCCCCAGCATTTT.